The 10 T cell receptor beta chains below all came from one sample that was sequenced in a study of cytomegalovirus exposure and HLA in healthy donors. With 60 Vbeta and 13 Jbeta primers, the PCR was carried out. The protocol was immunoSEQ multiplex PCR, while the TCRdb copy is restricted to in-frame clones and leaves out a portion. The profile shows around 160,000 clones, approximately 80% of them singletons. The sequenced sample was PBMCs. Receptors were obtained from a woman in her 40s in good health and CMV-seropositive.

This clone is a singleton in its sample. The chain links TRBV5-1 to TRBJ2-7; 7 bases fit TRBD1. The V gene end was trimmed by 4 bases and the J gene end by 7 bases; junction bases not matched to a gene: 11. The germline V gene has CDR1 SGHRS and CDR2 YFSETQ. CDR3 length: 14 amino acids. The CDR3 spells CASSVDRVLEEQYF. CDR3 nucleotides: TGCGCCAGCAGCGTCGACAGGGTATTGGAGGAGCAGTACTTC.

As regards this clone: Germline and junction disagree at one end, which may indicate a read error. The CDR3 reads CASSEDRAGGELFF. The CDR3 DNA reads TGTGCCAGCAGCGAAGACAGGGCTGGCGGGGAGCTGTTTTTT. The chain couples TRBV2 to TRBJ2-2, with TRBD1 matching 7 bases. The CDR3 sequence is 14 residues long. The germline gives CDR1 SNHLY, CDR2 FYNNEI.

The chain links TRBV6-1 to TRBJ2-5, with D maybe TRBD2 (5 bases). TRBJ2-7 matches the DNA end more closely, so the J call is doubtful. The CDR3 spans 14 residues. Germline CDR1 and CDR2: MNHNS and SASEGT. CDR3 sequence reads: CASNGLSINYEQYF. The CDR3 DNA reads TGTGCCAGCAACGGACTTTCTATTAACTACGAGCAGTACTTC.

The V call is TRBV6-4, the J call TRBJ1-1; D possibly corresponds to TRBD1 (6 bases). CDR1 is MRHNA, CDR2 SNTAGT, per germline. There are 13 residues in the CDR3. Between the trimmed V and J ends, which lost 3 bases and 1 base, there was a span of 6 bases. CDR3 DNA: TGTGCCAGCAGTGAGGACAGGAACACTGAAGCTTTCTTT. Its protein product is CASSEDRNTEAFF.

CDR3 coding DNA: TGCGCCAGCAGCCAAGATCTCGGGCAGGGAACTCTCCGCAATCAGCCCCAGCATTTT. This encodes CASSQDLGQGTLRNQPQHF. V and J are TRBV4-3 and TRBJ1-5, with a weak D call TRBD1 (5 bases). The CDR3 is 19 residues long. The germline gives CDR1 LGHNA, CDR2 YSLEER. Trimming removed 0 bases from V and 2 bases from J, with 20 bases in between.

This clone occurred a few times. The rearrangement links TRBV5-1 to TRBJ2-1, with 7 bases identical to TRBD2. CDR1 SGHRS and CDR2 YFSETQ come from the germline V gene. V gave up 4 bases and J gave up 2 bases; unmatched junction bases: 9. The CDR3 is 16 amino acids. The CDR3 DNA is TGCGCCAGCAGCCGGGGGACTATCCAGACCTACAATGAGCAGTTCTTC. Amino acids: CASSRGTIQTYNEQFF. Based on the CDR3 plus reference TRBV5-1 and TRBJ2-1, the full variable domain is KAGVTQTPRYLIKTRGQQVTLSCSPISGHRSVSWYQQTPGQGLQFLFEYFSETQRNKGNFPGRFSGRQFSNSRSEMNVSTLELGDSALYLCASSRGTIQTYNEQFFGPGTRLTVL.

The chain employs TRBV6-6 and TRBJ2-5; a weak D match, TRBD2 (6 bases). CDR1 is MNHNY and CDR2 is SVGAGI in the germline V gene (reference sequence). The germline V and J ends were trimmed by 3 bases and 10 bases, with 15 bases remaining between them. The CDR3 sequence is 13 residues long. CDR3 protein: CASSYMGGWGQYF. CDR3 DNA sequence: TGTGCCAGCAGTTATATGGGGGGTTGGGGCCAGTACTTC.

The chain uses TRBV2 and TRBJ1-1, with D possibly matching TRBD1 (5 bases). V was clipped by 4 bases and J by 1 base, with 13 bases between them. The CDR3 contains 15 residues. Per germline, CDR1 SNHLY and CDR2 FYNNEI. For the CDR3, the DNA is TGTGCCAGCAGTGCGCGGGGGAAGGAGAACACTGAAGCTTTCTTT. Translating it yields CASSARGKENTEAFF.

J is TRBJ1-4 and V is TRBV5-1, with 11 nucleotides matching TRBD1. The CDR3 totals 15 residues. J gave up 13 bases and V 4 bases, and 12 bases lay outside the gene matches. Germline lookup yields CDR1 SGHRS and CDR2 YFSETQ. Written as DNA, the CDR3 is TGCGCCAGCAGCACCGGGGACAGGGGGACCCCGGTACTGTTTTTT. It specifies CASSTGDRGTPVLFF.

V and J are TRBV5-1 and TRBJ1-6; no reliable D call. V lost 0 bases and J lost 7, with 5 bases in between. CDR3 length: 13 residues. Germline V lookup: CDR1 SGHRS, CDR2 YFSETQ. CDR3 loop: CASSLAENSPLHF. As DNA, the CDR3 is TGCGCCAGCAGCTTGGCCGAGAATTCACCCCTCCACTTT.